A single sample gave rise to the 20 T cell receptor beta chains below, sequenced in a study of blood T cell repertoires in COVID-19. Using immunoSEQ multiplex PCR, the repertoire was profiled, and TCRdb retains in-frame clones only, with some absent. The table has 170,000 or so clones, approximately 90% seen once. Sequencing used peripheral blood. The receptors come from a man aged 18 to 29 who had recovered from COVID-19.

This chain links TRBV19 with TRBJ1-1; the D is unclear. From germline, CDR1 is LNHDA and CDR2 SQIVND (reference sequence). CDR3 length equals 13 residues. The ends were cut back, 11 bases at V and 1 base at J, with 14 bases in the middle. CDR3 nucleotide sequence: TGTGCCGGCACCGACGGAGGGAACACTGAAGCTTTCTTT. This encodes CAGTDGGNTEAFF.

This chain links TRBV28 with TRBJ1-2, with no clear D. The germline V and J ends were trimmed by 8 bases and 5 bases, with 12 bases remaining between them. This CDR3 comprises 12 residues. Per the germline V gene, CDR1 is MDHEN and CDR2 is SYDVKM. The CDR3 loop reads CASSLGVYGYTF. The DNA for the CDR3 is TGTGCCAGCTCCCTCGGGGTATATGGCTACACCTTC.

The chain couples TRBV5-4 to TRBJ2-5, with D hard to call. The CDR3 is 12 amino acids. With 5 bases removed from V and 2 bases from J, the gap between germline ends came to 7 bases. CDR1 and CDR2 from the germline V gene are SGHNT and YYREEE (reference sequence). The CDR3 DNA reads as TGTGCCAGCAGTATAGCACAAGAGACCCAGTACTTC. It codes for CASSIAQETQYF.

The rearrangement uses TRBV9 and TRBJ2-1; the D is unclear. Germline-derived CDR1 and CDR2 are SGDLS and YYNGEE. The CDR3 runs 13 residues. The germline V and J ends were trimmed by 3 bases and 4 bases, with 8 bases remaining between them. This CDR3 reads CASSGQKYNEQFF. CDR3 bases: TGTGCCAGCAGCGGGCAGAAGTACAATGAGCAGTTCTTC.

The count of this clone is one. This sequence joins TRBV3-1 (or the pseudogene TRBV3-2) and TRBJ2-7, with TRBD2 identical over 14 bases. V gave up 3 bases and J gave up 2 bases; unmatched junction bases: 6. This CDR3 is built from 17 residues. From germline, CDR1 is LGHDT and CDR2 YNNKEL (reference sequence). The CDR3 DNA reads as TGTGCCAGCAGCCATAACCGGGGACTAGCGGGAGCCTACGAGCAGTACTTC. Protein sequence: CASSHNRGLAGAYEQYF.

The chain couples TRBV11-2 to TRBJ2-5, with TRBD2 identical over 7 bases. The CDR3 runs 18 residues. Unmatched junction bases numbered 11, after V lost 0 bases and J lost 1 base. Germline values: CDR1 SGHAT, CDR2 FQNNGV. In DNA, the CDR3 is TGTGCCAGCAGCTTAGATCAATCCCTAGCGGAGACCCAAGAGACCCAGTACTTC. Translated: CASSLDQSLAETQETQYF. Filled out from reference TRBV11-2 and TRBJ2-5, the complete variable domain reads EAGVAQSPRYKIIEKRQSVAFWCNPISGHATLYWYQQILGQGPKLLIQFQNNGVVDDSQLPKDRFSAERLKGVDSTLKIQPAKLEDSAVYLCASSLDQSLAETQETQYFGPGTRLLVL.

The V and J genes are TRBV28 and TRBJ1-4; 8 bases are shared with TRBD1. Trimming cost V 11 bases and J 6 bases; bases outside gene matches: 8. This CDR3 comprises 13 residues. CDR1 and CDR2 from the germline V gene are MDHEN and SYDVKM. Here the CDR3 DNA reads TGTGCCTCGTTACAGGGGGGGGATGAAAAACTGTTTTTT. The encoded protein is CASLQGGDEKLFF.

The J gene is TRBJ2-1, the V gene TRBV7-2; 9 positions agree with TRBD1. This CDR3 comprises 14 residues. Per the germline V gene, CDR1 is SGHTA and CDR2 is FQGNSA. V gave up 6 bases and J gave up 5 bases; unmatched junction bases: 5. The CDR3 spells CASRGTGINNEQFF. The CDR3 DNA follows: TGTGCCAGCAGGGGGACAGGGATTAACAATGAGCAGTTCTTC.

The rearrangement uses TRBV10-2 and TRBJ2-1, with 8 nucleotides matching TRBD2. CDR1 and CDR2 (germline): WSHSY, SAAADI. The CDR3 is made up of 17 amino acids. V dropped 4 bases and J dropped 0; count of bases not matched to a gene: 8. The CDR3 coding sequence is TGCGCCAGCAGTGGTCCCCGGAGCGGGGGCTCCTACAATGAGCAGTTCTTC. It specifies CASSGPRSGGSYNEQFF.

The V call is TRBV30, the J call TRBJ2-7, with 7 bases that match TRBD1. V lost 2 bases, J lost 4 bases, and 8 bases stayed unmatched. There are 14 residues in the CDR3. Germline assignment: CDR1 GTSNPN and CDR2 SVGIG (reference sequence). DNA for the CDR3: TGTGCCTGGAGTTGGGGGACAGAGTTGTACGAGCAGTACTTC. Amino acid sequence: CAWSWGTELYEQYF.

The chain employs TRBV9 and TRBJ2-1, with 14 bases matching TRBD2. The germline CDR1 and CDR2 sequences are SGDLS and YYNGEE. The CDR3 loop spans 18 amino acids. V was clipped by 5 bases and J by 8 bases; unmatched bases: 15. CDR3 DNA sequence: TGTGCCAGCAGTCTCCTTTTTGGGACTAGCGGGAGAGGCGATGAGCAGTTCTTC. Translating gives CASSLLFGTSGRGDEQFF.

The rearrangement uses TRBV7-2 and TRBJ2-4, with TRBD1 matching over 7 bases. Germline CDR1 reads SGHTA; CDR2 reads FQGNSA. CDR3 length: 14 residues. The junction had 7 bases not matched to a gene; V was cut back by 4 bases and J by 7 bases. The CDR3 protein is CASSSQTGWNIQYF. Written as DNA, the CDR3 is TGTGCCAGCAGCTCTCAGACAGGGTGGAACATTCAGTACTTC.

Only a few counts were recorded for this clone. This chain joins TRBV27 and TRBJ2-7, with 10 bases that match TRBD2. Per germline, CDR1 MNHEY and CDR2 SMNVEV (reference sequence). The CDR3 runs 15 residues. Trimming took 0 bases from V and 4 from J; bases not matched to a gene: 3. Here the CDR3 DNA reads TGTGCCAGCAGTTTATCAGGGACTAGCGTTTACGAGCAGTACTTC. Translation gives CASSLSGTSVYEQYF.

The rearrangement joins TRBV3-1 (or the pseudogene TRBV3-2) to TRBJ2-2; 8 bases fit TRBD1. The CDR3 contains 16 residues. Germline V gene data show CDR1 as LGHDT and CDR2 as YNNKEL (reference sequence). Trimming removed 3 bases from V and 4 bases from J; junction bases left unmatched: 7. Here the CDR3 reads CASSHTGGSFTGELFF. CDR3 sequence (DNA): TGTGCCAGCAGCCATACAGGGGGGTCGTTCACCGGGGAGCTGTTTTTT.

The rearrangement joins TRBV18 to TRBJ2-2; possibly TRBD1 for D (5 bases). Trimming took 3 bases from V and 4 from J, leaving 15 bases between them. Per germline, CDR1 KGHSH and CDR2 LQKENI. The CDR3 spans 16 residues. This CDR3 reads CASSPRTGSGTGELFF. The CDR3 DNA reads TGTGCCAGCTCACCCCGCACAGGATCGGGCACCGGGGAGCTGTTTTTT.

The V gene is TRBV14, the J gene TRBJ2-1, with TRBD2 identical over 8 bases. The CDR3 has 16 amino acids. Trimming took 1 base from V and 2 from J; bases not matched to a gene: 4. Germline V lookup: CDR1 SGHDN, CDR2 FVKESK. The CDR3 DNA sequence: TGTGCCAGCAGCCAAGTCGGGACTAGTACCTACAATGAGCAGTTCTTC. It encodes CASSQVGTSTYNEQFF.

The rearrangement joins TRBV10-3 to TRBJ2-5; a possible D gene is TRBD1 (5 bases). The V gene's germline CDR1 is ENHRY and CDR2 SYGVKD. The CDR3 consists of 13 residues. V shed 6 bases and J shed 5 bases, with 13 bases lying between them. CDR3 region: CAIRPASGETQYF. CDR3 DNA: TGTGCCATCAGGCCGGCCTCAGGGGAGACCCAGTACTTC.

In nucleotides, the CDR3 is TGTGCCACCACCCGAGGAGCGAACACCGGGGAGCTGTTTTTT. Encoded protein: CATTRGANTGELFF. This sequence joins TRBV19 and TRBJ2-2; the D is unclear. The CDR3 is 14 amino acids. The germline V gene encodes CDR1 LNHDA and CDR2 SQIVND (reference sequence). V lost 10 bases, J lost 0 bases, and 12 bases lay in between.

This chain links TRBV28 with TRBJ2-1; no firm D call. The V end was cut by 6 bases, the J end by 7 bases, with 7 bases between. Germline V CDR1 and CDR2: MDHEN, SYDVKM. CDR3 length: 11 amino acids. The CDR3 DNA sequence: TGTGCCAGCAGGCAACTAAATGAGCAGTTCTTC. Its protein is CASRQLNEQFF.

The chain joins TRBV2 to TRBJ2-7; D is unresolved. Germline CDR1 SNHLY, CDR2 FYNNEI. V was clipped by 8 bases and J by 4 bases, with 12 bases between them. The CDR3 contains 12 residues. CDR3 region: CASQDSHYEQYF. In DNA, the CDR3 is TGTGCCAGCCAGGATTCCCATTACGAGCAGTACTTC.